The entry below gives a single T cell receptor (beta chain) sequence along with its context. This record comes from a study of T cells expressing NK-cell markers. For the study at large: Underlying the TCR beta repertoires were sorted CD3+CD56+NKG2C+, CD3+CD56+NKG2C- and CD3+CD56-NKG2C+ T cells.

TCRdb re-called the 5' RACE reads; one entry per CDR3 protein, DNA not given. Here the sample table reports under 500,000 distinct CDR3 sequences. The CDR3 runs to 13 residues. CDR1 is SGHNT, CDR2 YENEEA, per germline. V and J are TRBV11-3 and TRBJ1-1. This TCR derives from a woman between 18 and 70 years old in good health. Sequenced input: blood T cells: a sorted CD56 or NKG2C T cell subset, CD4+ or CD8+ T cells, or bulk PBMC T cells (not recorded which). The CDR3 here is CASSLDRRTEAFF.